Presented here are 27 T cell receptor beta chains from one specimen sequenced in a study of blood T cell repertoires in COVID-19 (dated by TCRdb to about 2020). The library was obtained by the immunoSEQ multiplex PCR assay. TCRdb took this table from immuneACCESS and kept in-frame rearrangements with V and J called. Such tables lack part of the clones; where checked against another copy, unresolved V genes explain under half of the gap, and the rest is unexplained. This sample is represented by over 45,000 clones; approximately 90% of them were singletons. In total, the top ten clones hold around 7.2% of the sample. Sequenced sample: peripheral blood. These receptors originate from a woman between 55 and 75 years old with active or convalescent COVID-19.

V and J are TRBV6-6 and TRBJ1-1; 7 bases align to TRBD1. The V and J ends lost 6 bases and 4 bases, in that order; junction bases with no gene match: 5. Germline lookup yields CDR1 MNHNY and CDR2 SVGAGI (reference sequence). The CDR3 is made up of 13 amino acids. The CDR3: CASSPTGATEAFF. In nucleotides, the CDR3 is TGTGCCAGCAGCCCCACAGGGGCCACTGAAGCTTTCTTT.

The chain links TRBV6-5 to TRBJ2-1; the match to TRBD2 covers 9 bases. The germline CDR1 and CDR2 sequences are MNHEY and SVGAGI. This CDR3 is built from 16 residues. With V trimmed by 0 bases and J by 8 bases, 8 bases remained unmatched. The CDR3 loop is CASSYSGREGLDEQFF. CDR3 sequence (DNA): TGTGCCAGCAGTTACTCGGGGCGGGAGGGACTGGATGAGCAGTTCTTC.

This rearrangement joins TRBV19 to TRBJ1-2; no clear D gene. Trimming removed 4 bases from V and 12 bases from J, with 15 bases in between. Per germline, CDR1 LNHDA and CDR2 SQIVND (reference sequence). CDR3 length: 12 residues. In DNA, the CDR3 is TGTGCCAGTAGTAGACCGGACGGACTGAACACCTTC. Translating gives CASSRPDGLNTF. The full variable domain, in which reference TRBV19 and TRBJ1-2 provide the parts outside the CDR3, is DGGITQSPKYLFRKEGQNVTLSCEQNLNHDAMYWYRQDPGQGLRLIYYSQIVNDFQKGDIAEGYSVSREKKESFPLTVTSAQKNPTAFYLCASSRPDGLNTFGSGTRLTVV.

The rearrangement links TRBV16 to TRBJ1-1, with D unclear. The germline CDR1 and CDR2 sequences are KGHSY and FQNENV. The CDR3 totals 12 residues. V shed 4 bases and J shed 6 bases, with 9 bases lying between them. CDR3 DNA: TGTGCCAGCAGCCGGGCCTTGTCTGAAGCTTTCTTT. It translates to CASSRALSEAFF.

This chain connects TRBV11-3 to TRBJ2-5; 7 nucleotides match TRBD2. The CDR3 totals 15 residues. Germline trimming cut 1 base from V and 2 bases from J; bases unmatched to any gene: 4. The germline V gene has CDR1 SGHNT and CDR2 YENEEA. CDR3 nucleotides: TGTGCCAGCAGCTTAGGAGGGAGGGATCAAGAGACCCAGTACTTC. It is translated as CASSLGGRDQETQYF.

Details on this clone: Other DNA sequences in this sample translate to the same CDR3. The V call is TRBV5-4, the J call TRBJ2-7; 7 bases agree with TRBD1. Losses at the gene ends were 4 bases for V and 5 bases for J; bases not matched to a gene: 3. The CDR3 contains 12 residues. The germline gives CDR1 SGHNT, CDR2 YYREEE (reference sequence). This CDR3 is CASSRTGDEQYF. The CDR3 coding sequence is TGTGCCAGCAGCCGCACAGGGGACGAGCAGTACTTC.

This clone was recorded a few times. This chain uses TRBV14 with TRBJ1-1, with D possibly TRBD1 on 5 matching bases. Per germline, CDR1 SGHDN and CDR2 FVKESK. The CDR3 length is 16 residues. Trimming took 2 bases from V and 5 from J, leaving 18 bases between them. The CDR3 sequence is CASSQSQGSVGTEAFF. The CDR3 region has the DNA TGTGCCAGCAGCCAATCTCAGGGATCTGTGGGAACTGAAGCTTTCTTT.

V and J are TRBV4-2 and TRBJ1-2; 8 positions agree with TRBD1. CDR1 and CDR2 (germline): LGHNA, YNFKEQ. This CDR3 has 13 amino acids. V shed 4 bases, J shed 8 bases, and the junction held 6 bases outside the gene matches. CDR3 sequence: CASSRGTGAGYTF. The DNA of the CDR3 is TGTGCCAGCAGCCGAGGGACAGGCGCCGGCTACACCTTC.

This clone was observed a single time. The CDR3 DNA reads as TGCGCCAGCAGCCAAGACCGAACAGGAGATTATGGCTACACCTTC. Residues: CASSQDRTGDYGYTF. This sequence joins TRBV4-3 and TRBJ1-2; a possible D gene is TRBD1 (5 bases). The V gene's germline CDR1 is LGHNA and CDR2 YSLEER. The CDR3 loop spans 15 amino acids. Trimming pared 0 bases from V and 5 bases from J, leaving 13 bases between.

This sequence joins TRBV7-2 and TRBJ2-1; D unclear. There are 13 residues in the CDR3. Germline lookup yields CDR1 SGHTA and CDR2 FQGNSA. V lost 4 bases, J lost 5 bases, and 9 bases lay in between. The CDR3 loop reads CASSSYLDNEQFF. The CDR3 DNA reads TGTGCCAGCAGCTCGTACTTAGACAATGAGCAGTTCTTC.

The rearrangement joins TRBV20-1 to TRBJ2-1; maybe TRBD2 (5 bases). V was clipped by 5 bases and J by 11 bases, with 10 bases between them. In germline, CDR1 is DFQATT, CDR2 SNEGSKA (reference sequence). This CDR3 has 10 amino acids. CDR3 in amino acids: CSALFGKQFF. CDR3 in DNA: TGCAGTGCTCTATTCGGGAAGCAGTTCTTC.

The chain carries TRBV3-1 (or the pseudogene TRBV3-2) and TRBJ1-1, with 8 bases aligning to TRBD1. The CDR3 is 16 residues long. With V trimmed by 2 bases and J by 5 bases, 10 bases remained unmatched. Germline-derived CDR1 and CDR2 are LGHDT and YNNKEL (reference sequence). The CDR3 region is CASSQTPGQGLTEAFF. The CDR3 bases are TGTGCCAGCAGCCAAACTCCAGGACAGGGCCTTACTGAAGCTTTCTTT.

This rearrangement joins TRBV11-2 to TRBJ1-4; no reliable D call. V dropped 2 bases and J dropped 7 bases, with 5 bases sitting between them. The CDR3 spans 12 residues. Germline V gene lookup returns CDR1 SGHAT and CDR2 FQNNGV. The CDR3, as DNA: TGTGCCAGCAGCTTACTGGCTGAAAAACTGTTTTTT. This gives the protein CASSLLAEKLFF. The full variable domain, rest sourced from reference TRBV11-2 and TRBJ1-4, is EAGVAQSPRYKIIEKRQSVAFWCNPISGHATLYWYQQILGQGPKLLIQFQNNGVVDDSQLPKDRFSAERLKGVDSTLKIQPAKLEDSAVYLCASSLLAEKLFFGSGTQLSVL.

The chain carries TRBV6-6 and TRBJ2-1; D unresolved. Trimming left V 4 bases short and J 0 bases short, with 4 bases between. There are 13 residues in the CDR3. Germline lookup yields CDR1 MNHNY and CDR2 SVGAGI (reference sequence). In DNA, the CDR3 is TGTGCCAGCAGTTCTAGCTCCTACAATGAGCAGTTCTTC. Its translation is CASSSSSYNEQFF.

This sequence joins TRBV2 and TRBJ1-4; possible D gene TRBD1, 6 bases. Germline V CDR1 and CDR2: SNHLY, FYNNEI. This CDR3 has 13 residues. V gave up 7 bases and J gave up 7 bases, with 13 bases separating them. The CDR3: CASKRGLGEKLFF. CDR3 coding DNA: TGTGCCAGCAAGAGGGGGTTGGGTGAAAAACTGTTTTTT.

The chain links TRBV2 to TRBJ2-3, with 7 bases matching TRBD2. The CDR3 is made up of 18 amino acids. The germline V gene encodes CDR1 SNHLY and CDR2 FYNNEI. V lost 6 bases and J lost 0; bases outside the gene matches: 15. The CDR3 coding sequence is TGTGCCAGCAGGAGACGTGGGGGGGGAGACACTAGCACAGATACGCAGTATTTT. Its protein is CASRRRGGGDTSTDTQYF.

This chain's CDR3 is CASSLQGRGEKLFF. CDR3 nucleotide sequence: TGTGCCAGCAGCTTACAGGGAAGAGGAGAAAAACTGTTTTTT. V is TRBV28 and J is TRBJ1-4, with a tentative D call TRBD1 (6 bases). The V end was cut by 6 bases, the J end by 8 bases, with 16 bases between. CDR3 length equals 14 residues. CDR1 is MDHEN and CDR2 is SYDVKM in the germline V gene. The entire variable domain, with the rest obtained from reference TRBV28 and TRBJ1-4, is as follows: DVKVTQSSRYLVKRTGEKVFLECVQDMDHENMFWYRQDPGLGLRLIYFSYDVKMKEKGDIPEGYSVSREKKERFSLILESASTNQTSMYLCASSLQGRGEKLFFGSGTQLSVL.

CDR3 nucleotides: TGTGCCAGCAGCTTGGAATTTGGCTTAGCGGGGGGCTCCTACAATGAGCAGTTCTTC. This sequence encodes CASSLEFGLAGGSYNEQFF. The J gene is TRBJ2-1, the V gene TRBV5-4, with 10 bases that match TRBD2. With V trimmed by 0 bases and J by 0 bases, 9 bases remained unmatched. CDR3 length: 19 residues. Germline V gene sequence: CDR1 SGHNT, CDR2 YYREEE (reference sequence).

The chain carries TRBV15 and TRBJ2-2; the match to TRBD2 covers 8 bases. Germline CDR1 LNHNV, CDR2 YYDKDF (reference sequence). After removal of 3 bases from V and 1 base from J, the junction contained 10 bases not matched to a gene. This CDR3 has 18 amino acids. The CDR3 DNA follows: TGTGCCACCAGCAGTACCCTAAGCGGGAGCCTGAACACCGGGGAGCTGTTTTTT. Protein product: CATSSTLSGSLNTGELFF.

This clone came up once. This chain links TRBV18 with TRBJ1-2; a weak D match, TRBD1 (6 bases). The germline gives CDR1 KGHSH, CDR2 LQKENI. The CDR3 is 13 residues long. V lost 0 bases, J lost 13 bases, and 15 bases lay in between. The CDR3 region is CASSPPGRGVSTF. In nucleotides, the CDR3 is TGTGCCAGCTCACCACCCGGCAGGGGAGTCTCCACCTTC.

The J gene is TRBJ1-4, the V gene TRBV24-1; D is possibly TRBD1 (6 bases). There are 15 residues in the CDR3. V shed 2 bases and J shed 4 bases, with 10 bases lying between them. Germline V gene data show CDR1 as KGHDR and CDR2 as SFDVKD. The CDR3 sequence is CATSDSDSLNEKLFF. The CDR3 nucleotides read TGTGCCACCAGTGATTCGGACAGCCTTAATGAAAAACTGTTTTTT.

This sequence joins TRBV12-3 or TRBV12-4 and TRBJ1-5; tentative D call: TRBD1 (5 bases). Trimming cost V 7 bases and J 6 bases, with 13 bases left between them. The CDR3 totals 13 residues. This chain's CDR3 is CASTLGGGQPQHF. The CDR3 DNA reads TGTGCCAGCACCTTGGGGGGGGGTCAGCCCCAGCATTTT.

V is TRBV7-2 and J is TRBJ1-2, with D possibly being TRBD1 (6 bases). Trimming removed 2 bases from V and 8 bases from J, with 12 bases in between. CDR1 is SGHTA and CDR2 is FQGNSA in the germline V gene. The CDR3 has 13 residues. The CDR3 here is CASSLSGARGYTF. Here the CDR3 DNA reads TGTGCCAGCAGCTTATCAGGGGCAAGGGGCTACACCTTC.

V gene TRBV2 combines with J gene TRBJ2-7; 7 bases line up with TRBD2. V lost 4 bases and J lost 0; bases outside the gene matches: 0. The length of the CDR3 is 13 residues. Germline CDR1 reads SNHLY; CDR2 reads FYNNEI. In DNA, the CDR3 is TGTGCCAGCAGTGCTAGCGGCTCCTACGAGCAGTACTTC. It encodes CASSASGSYEQYF.

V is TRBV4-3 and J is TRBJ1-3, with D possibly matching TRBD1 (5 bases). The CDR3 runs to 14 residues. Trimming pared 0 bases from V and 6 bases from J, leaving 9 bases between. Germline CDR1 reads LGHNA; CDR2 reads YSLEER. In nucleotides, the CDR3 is TGCGCCAGCAGCCAAGAGGAGGGGACAAACACCATATATTTT. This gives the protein CASSQEEGTNTIYF.

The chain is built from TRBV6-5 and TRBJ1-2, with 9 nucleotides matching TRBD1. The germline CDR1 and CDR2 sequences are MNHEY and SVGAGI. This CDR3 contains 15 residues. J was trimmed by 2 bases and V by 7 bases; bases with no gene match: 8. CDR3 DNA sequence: TGTGCCAGCATCCTGGGACAGGGAGGAAACTATGGCTACACCTTC. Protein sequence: CASILGQGGNYGYTF.

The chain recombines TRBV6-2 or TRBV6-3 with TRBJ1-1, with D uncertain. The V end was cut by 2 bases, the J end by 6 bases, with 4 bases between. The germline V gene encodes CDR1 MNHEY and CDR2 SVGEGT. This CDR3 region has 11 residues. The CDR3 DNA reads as TGTGCCAGCAGTTACCCCTCTGAAGCTTTCTTT. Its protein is CASSYPSEAFF.